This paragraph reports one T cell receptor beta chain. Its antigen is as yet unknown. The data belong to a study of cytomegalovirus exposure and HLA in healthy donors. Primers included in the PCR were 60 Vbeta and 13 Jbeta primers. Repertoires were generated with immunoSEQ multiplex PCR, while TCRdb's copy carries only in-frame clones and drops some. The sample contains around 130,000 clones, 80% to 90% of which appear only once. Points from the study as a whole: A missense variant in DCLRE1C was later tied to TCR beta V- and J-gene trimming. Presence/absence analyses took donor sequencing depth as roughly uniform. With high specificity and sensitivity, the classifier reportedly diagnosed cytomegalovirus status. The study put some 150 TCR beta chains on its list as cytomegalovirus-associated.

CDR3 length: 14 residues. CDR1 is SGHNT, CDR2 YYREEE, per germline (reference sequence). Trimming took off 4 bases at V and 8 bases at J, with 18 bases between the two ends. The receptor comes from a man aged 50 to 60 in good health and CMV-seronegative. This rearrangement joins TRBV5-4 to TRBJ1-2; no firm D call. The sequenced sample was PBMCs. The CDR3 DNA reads TGTGCCAGCAGCACTCCGGCGGCCCCGATGGGCTACACCTTC. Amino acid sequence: CASSTPAAPMGYTF. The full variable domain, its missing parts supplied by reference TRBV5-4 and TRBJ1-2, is ETGVTQSPTHLIKTRGQQVTLRCSSQSGHNTVSWYQQALGQGPQFIFQYYREEENGRGNFPPRFSGLQFPNYSSELNVNALELDDSALYLCASSTPAAPMGYTFGSGTRLTVV.